One and the same sample provided the 10 T cell receptor beta chains below, sequenced in a study of human T cells and chemical hapten exposure. TCRdb fed the RACE reads into MiXCR, producing one record per CDR3 protein. The repertoire holds 100,000 to 150,000 distinct CDR3 sequences, with approximately 9.5% as singletons. Time point here: healthy volunteer bleed at 2 weeks. RNA extraction used unfractionated whole blood as the source of total RNA. Sample: whole blood. The receptors shown here come from a male donor in good health. Some clones in this sample may be carry-over from other donors' samples.

The chain combines TRBV5-5 with TRBJ2-7; D is possibly TRBD2 (5 bases). Trimming left V 2 bases short and J 3 bases short, with 12 bases between. Germline CDR1 reads SGHKS; CDR2 reads YYEKEE (reference sequence). The CDR3 is 14 amino acids. This CDR3 is CASSLEGENYEQYF. CDR3 DNA sequence: TGTGCCAGCAGCTTAGAGGGTGAGAACTACGAGCAGTACTTC.

The chain is built from TRBV7-9 and TRBJ2-1, with D possibly TRBD1 on 5 matching bases. V dropped 2 bases and J dropped 7 bases, with 15 bases sitting between them. Germline V gene data show CDR1 as SEHNR and CDR2 as FQNEAQ (reference sequence). The CDR3 consists of 15 residues. Here the CDR3 reads CASSLRPSQANEQFF. CDR3 sequence (DNA): TGTGCCAGCAGCTTAAGGCCCTCACAGGCTAATGAGCAGTTCTTC.

This clonotype was found a few times. The chain joins TRBV7-2 to TRBJ2-1; no definite D call. The CDR3 has 13 residues. Trimming took off 1 base at V and 4 bases at J, with 5 bases between the two ends. Per germline, CDR1 SGHTA and CDR2 FQGNSA. The CDR3 DNA reads TGTGCCAGCAGCTTAGATACATACAATGAGCAGTTCTTC. It specifies CASSLDTYNEQFF. The whole variable domain, remainder taken from reference TRBV7-2 and TRBJ2-1, is GAGVSQSPSNKVTEKGKDVELRCDPISGHTALYWYRQSLGQGLEFLIYFQGNSAPDKSGLPSDRFSAERTGGSVSTLTIQRTQQEDSAVYLCASSLDTYNEQFFGPGTRLTVL.

This clonotype was counted between two and nine times. The chain has TRBV12-3 or TRBV12-4 and TRBJ1-1; D remains unclear. The CDR3 length is 13 residues. The germline V and J ends were trimmed by 5 bases and 1 base, with 8 bases remaining between them. The CDR3 loop is CASSREGNTEAFF. CDR3 nucleotides: TGTGCCAGCAGTAGGGAGGGGAACACTGAAGCTTTCTTT.

This clonotype was seen repeatedly, ten times or more. J is TRBJ2-7 and V is TRBV12-3 or TRBV12-4; the D is unclear. The CDR3 runs to 14 residues. Trimming cost V 6 bases and J 3 bases, with 15 bases left between them. The DNA for the CDR3 is TGTGCCAGCAGCCCCCTCGGGTTGCGCTACGAGCAGTACTTC. Amino acids: CASSPLGLRYEQYF.

This clonotype has at least ten counts. This chain joins TRBV12-3 or TRBV12-4 and TRBJ2-7; 9 bases fit TRBD2. This CDR3 is built from 18 residues. V gave up 3 bases and J gave up 2 bases; unmatched junction bases: 14. The CDR3 loop reads CASSLGREASGIPYEQYF. DNA of the CDR3: TGTGCCAGCAGTTTGGGCAGGGAGGCTAGCGGGATCCCCTACGAGCAGTACTTC.

This clonotype was counted between two and nine times. The chain carries TRBV12-3 or TRBV12-4 and TRBJ1-1; 9 nucleotides line up with TRBD1. With 4 bases clipped from V and 8 bases from J, the junction kept 8 bases outside the gene matches. CDR3 size: 14 residues. CDR3 nucleotides: TGTGCCAGCAGTTCACCGGGACAGGGACTAGAAGCTTTCTTT. Amino acids: CASSSPGQGLEAFF.

This clonotype was seen a handful of times. The rearrangement links TRBV6-2 or TRBV6-3 to TRBJ1-2; 9 nucleotides align to TRBD1. The J segment lost 3 bases and the V segment lost 2 bases, leaving 4 bases of the junction unmatched. This CDR3 is built from 15 residues. Looked up from germline, CDR1 is MNHEY and CDR2 is SVGEGT. The CDR3 loop reads CASSYPGTGYYGYTF. The DNA of the CDR3 is TGTGCCAGCAGTTACCCAGGGACAGGGTACTATGGCTACACCTTC.

The chain uses TRBV2 and TRBJ2-5; 8 nucleotides agree with TRBD1. With 7 bases clipped from V and 2 bases from J, the junction kept 9 bases outside the gene matches. CDR3 length: 15 residues. Per germline, CDR1 SNHLY and CDR2 FYNNEI. The CDR3 DNA reads as TGTGCCAGCACACTCCGGGACAGGATACAAGAGACCCAGTACTTC. As protein: CASTLRDRIQETQYF.

This clonotype has a handful of counts. The chain links TRBV4-1 to TRBJ1-4, with TRBD1 identical over 7 bases. This CDR3 contains 14 residues. The trim removed 1 base at V and 13 bases at J, leaving 9 bases unmatched. Germline V CDR1 and CDR2: MGHRA, YSYEKL. CDR3 bases: TGCGCCAGCAGCCAAGGGACAGGCTTCGATTTACTGTTTTTT. Its protein product is CASSQGTGFDLLFF.